What follows is one TCR beta chain and its context. Its binding antigen is unknown. No per-base quality is available; no much larger clone lies one base away. RNA was extracted with the RNeasy kit and 0.5 to 1 ug was reverse transcribed using random hexamers. TCR beta CDR3 regions were amplified with the immunoSEQ multiplex PCR assay covering 54 Vbeta and 13 Jbeta segments. PCR amplification bias was corrected using a synthetic template baseline for primer optimization and computational correction. The published analysis was carried out like this. Reads were assigned to V, D and J genes according to IMGT and analyzed in immunoSEQ Analyzer, with only productive sequences retained. Clonality was computed as one minus Shannon entropy normalized by log2 of the number of productive unique sequences. Public and private clones were assessed among the 100 most prevalent clones of each patient and control. Susac-specific clones were defined as absent from healthy and MS cohorts, around 980 published viral clones and other ImmuneACCESS disease sequences. TCRdb reran the public reads through fastp at Q25 and MiXCR, keeping productive beta chains. Entries are consolidated by CDR3 protein sequence, retaining the most common genes and DNA. The V and J calls, along with clone size, are taken from TCRdb and not from the paper's own processing. The sample records over 100,000 distinct CDR3 sequences, roughly 91% of which are singletons. The top ten clonotypes cover 0.11% to 0.15% of the sample.

These data are taken from a study of CD8 T cells in Susac syndrome (dated by TCRdb to between 2017 and 2020). With regard to the full study: Repertoire sequencing was used to test whether CD8+ T cell activation and differentiation in Susac syndrome was antigen driven.

Points the paper makes about the study in general: The study acknowledged that relatively few individuals were included in the TCR sequencing and HLA analysis.

V is pared back by 3 bases and J by 3 bases, with 9 bases lying between the germline termini. Measured from the cysteine to the phenylalanine, the CDR3 is 13 residues long. The kept DNA is CDR3 alone, 39 bases in frame from the first base. Taken from the germline V gene (reference sequence), the CDR1 and CDR2 loops are LNHDA and SQIVND. Peripheral blood CD8+ and CD4+ T cells from healthy donors, Susac syndrome patients and multiple sclerosis patients were profiled by high-throughput TCR beta sequencing. Healthy donors were included as age- and sex-matched controls. Bulk CD8+ and CD4+ T cells were purified by magnetic negative isolation, while CD8+ TEMRA cells were enriched using FACS. Blood was collected in EDTA tubes and processed within 24 hours, with PBMCs isolated through density gradient centrifugation. PBMCs destined for TCR sequencing were cryopreserved in liquid nitrogen and later thawed in a 37 °C water bath. Purity of sorted or isolated CD4+, CD8+ and CD8+ TEMRA cells was at least 90%.

The sequence is built from TRBV19 and TRBJ2-7; the D gene is possibly TRBD2, with 5 bases matching. The clonotype comes from a human donor in good health. The sequenced sample consisted of CD4+ T cells from PBMCs. In nucleotide form, the sequence is TGTGCCAGTAGTATCCTCGAGGGCTACGAGCAGTACTTC. This encodes CASSILEGYEQYF.